This T cell receptor (beta chain) was observed in a study of T-cell reconstitution after alpha-beta-depleted transplantation in children. A word on this clonotype: At one end, the junction sequence differs from germline, possibly due to a read error.

Preparation of the TCRbeta library was carried out with unique molecular identifiers. TCRdb ran MiXCR on the PCR reads and lists one entry per CDR3 protein. Of 600,000 to 700,000 distinct CDR3 sequences detected, around 17% appear once; the ten largest clones hold under 1.2%. Germline assignment: CDR1 DFQATT and CDR2 SNEGSKA (reference sequence). The length of the CDR3 is 16 residues. The TCR sequence derives from a human donor who donated a stem cell graft to a child with acute myeloid leukemia. The sample here was PBMCs from the stem cell graft donor, taken from the stem cell graft. The rearrangement uses TRBV20-1 and TRBJ1-5; TRBD1 might be the D (5 bases). Here the CDR3 reads CCASGGTAYSNQPQHF. CDR3 in DNA: TGCTGTGCTAGTGGGGGGACTGCGTATAGCAATCAGCCCCAGCATTTT.